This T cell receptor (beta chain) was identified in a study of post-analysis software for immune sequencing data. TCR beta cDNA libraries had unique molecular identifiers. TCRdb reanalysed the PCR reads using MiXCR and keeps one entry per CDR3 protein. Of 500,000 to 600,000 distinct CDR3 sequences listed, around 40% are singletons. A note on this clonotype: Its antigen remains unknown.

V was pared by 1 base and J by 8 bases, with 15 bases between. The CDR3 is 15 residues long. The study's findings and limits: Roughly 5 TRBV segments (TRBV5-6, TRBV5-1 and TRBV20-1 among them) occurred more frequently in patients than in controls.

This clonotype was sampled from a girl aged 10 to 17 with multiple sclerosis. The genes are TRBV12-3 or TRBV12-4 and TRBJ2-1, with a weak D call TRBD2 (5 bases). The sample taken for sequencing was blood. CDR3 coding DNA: TGTGCCAGCAGTTTAGAGGGCAGGTCCGGGGATGAGCAGTTCTTC. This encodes CASSLEGRSGDEQFF.